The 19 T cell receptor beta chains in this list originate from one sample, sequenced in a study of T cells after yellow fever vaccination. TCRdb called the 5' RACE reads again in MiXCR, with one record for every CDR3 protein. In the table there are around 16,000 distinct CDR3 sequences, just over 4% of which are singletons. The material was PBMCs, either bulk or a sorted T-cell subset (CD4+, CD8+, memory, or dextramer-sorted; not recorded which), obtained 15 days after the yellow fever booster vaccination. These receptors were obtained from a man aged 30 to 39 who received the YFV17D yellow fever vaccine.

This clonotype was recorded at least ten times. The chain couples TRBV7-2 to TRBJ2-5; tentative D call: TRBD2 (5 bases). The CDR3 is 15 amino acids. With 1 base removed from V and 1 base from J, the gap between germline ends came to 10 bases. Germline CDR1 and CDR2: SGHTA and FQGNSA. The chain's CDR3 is CASSLELGVQETQYF. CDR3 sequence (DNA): TGTGCCAGCAGCTTAGAGCTGGGAGTCCAAGAGACCCAGTACTTC.

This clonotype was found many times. CDR3 residues: CATFTPDTQYF. The CDR3 DNA reads as TGTGCCACATTTACGCCAGATACGCAGTATTTT. V is TRBV27 and J is TRBJ2-3; D remains unclear. This CDR3 has 11 residues. V lost 10 bases and J lost 4, with 9 bases in between. CDR1 and CDR2 from the germline V gene are MNHEY and SMNVEV (reference sequence).

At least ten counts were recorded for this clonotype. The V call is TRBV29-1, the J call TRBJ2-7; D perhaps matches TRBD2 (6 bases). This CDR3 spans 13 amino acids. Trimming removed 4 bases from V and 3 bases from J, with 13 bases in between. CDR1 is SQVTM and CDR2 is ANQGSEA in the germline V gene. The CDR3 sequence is CSVVGGKSYEQYF. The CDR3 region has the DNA TGCAGCGTTGTTGGGGGGAAGAGCTACGAGCAGTACTTC.

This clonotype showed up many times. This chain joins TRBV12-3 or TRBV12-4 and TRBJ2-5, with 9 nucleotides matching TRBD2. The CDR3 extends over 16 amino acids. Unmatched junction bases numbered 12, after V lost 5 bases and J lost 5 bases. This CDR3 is CASSPSPGLARETQYF. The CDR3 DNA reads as TGTGCCAGCAGTCCCTCACCGGGACTAGCCAGGGAGACCCAGTACTTC.

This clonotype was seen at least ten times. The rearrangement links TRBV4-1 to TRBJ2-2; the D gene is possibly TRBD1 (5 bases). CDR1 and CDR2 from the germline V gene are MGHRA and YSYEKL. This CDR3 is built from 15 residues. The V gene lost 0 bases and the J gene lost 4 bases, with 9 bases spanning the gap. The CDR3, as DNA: TGCGCCAGCAGCCAAGATAGACAGATCACCGGGGAGCTGTTTTTT. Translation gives CASSQDRQITGELFF.

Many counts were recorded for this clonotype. The CDR3 loop is CASSTYEGPRETQYF. CDR3 nucleotides: TGTGCCAGCAGCACGTACGAGGGCCCTCGAGAGACCCAGTACTTC. The rearrangement joins TRBV7-9 to TRBJ2-5; a possible D gene is TRBD2 (5 bases). V dropped 5 bases and J dropped 4 bases, with 17 bases sitting between them. The CDR3 runs to 15 residues. In germline, CDR1 is SEHNR, CDR2 FQNEAQ (reference sequence).

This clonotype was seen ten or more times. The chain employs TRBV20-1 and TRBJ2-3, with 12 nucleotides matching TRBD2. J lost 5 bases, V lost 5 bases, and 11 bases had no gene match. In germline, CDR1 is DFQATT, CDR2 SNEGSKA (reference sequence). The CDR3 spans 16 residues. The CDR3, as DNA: TGCAGTGCTGGTCTTGCTAGCGGGAGGGCCTTAGATACGCAGTATTTT. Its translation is CSAGLASGRALDTQYF.

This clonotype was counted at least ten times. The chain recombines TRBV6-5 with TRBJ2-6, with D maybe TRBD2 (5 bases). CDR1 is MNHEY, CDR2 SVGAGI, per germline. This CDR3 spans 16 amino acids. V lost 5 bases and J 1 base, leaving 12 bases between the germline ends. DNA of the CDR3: TGTGCCAGCAGTCCGCGGACTTCTTCTGGGGCCAACGTCCTGACTTTC. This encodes CASSPRTSSGANVLTF.

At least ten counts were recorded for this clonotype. CDR3 sequence: CASSEWGLGPQPQHF. The CDR3 DNA reads TGTGCCAGCAGTGAATGGGGTCTTGGCCCTCAGCCCCAGCATTTT. The rearrangement joins TRBV25-1 to TRBJ1-5; unclear D gene. Germline V gene data show CDR1 as MGHDK and CDR2 as SYGVNS. Deletions cut 1 base from V and 6 bases from J, with 13 bases between. The CDR3 loop spans 15 amino acids. Based on the CDR3 plus reference TRBV25-1 and TRBJ1-5, the full variable domain is EADIYQTPRYLVIGTGKKITLECSQTMGHDKMYWYQQDPGMELHLIHYSYGVNSTEKGDLSSESTVSRIRTEHFPLTLESARPSHTSQYLCASSEWGLGPQPQHFGDGTRLSIL.

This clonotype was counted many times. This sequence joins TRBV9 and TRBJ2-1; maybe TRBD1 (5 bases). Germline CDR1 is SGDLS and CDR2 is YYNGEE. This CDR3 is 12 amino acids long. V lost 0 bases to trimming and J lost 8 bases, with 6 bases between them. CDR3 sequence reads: CASSVEGDEQFF. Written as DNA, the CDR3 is TGTGCCAGCAGCGTAGAAGGGGATGAGCAGTTCTTC.

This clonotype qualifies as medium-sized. The CDR3 DNA follows: TGCAGCGTTGAACTAGCGGAAACGAACACCGGGGAGCTGTTTTTT. This sequence encodes CSVELAETNTGELFF. The V gene is TRBV29-1, the J gene TRBJ2-2, with 7 positions matching TRBD2. The ends lost 2 bases at V and 0 bases at J; junction bases unmatched: 3. This CDR3 contains 15 residues. Germline V gene data show CDR1 as SQVTM and CDR2 as ANQGSEA.

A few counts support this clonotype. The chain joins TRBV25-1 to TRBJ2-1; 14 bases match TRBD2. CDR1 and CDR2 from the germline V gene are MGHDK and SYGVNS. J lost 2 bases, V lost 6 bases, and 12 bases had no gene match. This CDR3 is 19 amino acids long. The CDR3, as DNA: TGTGCCAGCAGCCACTCCGGCGGACTAGCGGGAGGTCCCTACAATGAGCAGTTCTTC. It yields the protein CASSHSGGLAGGPYNEQFF.

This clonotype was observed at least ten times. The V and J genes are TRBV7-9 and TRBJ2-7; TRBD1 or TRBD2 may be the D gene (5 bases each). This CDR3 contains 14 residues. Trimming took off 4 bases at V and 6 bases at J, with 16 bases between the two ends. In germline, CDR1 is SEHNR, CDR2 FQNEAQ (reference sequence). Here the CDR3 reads CASSSRGSPAEQYF. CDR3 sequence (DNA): TGTGCCAGCAGCTCCCGGGGCAGCCCTGCCGAGCAGTACTTC.

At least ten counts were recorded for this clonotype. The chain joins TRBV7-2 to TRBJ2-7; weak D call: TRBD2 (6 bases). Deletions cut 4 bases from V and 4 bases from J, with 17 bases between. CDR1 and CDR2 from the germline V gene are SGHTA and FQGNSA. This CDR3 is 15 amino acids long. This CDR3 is CASSSRLGLNYEQYF. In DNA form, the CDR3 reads TGTGCCAGCAGCTCGCGACTAGGCCTGAATTACGAGCAGTACTTC.

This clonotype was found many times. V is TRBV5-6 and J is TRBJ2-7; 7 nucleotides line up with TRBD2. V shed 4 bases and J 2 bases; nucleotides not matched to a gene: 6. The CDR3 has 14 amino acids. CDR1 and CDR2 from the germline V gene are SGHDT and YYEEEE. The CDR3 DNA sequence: TGTGCCAGCAGCCAAGGACTAGAGACCTACGAGCAGTACTTC. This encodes CASSQGLETYEQYF.

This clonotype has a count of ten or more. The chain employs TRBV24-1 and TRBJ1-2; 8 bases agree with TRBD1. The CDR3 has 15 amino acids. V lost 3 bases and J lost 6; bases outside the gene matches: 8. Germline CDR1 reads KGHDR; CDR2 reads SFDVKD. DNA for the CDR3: TGTGCCACCAGTGATGGGACAGGACGACCCAATGGCTACACCTTC. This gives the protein CATSDGTGRPNGYTF.

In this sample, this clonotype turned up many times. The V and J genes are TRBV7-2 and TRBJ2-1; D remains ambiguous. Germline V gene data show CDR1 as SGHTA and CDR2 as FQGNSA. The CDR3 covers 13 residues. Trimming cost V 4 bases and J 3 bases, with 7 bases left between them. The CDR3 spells CASSSFLYNEQFF. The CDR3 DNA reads TGTGCCAGCAGCTCCTTTCTCTACAATGAGCAGTTCTTC.

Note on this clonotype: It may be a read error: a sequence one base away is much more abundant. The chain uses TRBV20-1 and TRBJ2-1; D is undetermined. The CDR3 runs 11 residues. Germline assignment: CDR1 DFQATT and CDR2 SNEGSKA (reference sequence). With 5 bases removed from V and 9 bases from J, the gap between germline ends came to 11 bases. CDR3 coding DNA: TGCAGTGCTGGTGGCCATTCTGAGCAGTTCTTC. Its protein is CSAGGHSEQFF.

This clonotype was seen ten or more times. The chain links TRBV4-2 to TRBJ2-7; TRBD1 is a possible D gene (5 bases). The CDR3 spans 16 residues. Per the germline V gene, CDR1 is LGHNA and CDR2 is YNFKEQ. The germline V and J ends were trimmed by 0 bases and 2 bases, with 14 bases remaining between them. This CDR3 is CASSQETRGFPYEQYF. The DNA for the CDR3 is TGTGCCAGCAGCCAAGAAACAAGGGGTTTCCCCTACGAGCAGTACTTC.